The sequence of this T cell receptor (beta chain) was determined in a study of long-term antiretroviral therapy in people with HIV. Study as a whole: It was about a decade after the earliest samples that the 2015 immediate-ART recommendation appeared.

Survey level was the resolution at which the v3.0 immunoSEQ assay ran. Generated by immunoSEQ multiplex PCR, the TCRdb table keeps only in-frame clones and is missing some. Altogether fewer than 20,000 clones are present, less than 80% being singletons, with the ten largest covering roughly an eighth. DNA was extracted from roughly 1-10 million thawed cryopreserved PBMC. Study outcomes and limitations: Dominance of pre-ART expanded clones persisted, fluctuating and often declining after ART.

Trimming took off 3 bases at V and 7 bases at J, with 8 bases between the two ends. Looked up from germline, CDR1 is KGHSH and CDR2 is LQKENI. This CDR3 has 12 residues. In the case of this clone: The antigen is not known.

Sequenced material: unsorted PBMCs, taken 0.3 years after starting antiretroviral therapy. This receptor was obtained from a woman in her forties or fifties with HIV. The chain recombines TRBV18 with TRBJ2-3, with D unresolved. The CDR3 DNA follows: TGTGCCAGCTCACCCGCCGCCCATACGCAGTATTTT. Translating gives CASSPAAHTQYF.